This T cell receptor (beta chain) was documented in a study of T-cell memory formation after mild COVID-19. The V and J ends lost 3 bases and 0 bases respectively, with 13 bases between them. Germline values: CDR1 GTSNPN, CDR2 SVGIG (reference sequence). The CDR3 is 15 residues long. In TCRdb, the 5' RACE reads were re-called with MiXCR into one record per CDR3 protein. The sample lists just over 400,000 distinct CDR3 sequences, under 25% seen once, with about an eighth in the top ten. The chain recombines TRBV30 with TRBJ2-3, with unresolved D. The sample was PBMCs or a T cell subset sorted from them (not recorded which). This receptor was obtained from an adult woman who had mild COVID-19 (a few samples of this study predate the infection). Cell type and time point are not known. The CDR3 here is CAWSRDGPSTDTQYF. CDR3 sequence (DNA): TGTGCCTGGAGCCGTGACGGGCCGAGCACAGATACGCAGTATTTT. Full variable domain (missing parts from reference TRBV30 and TRBJ2-3): SQTIHQWPATLVQPVGSPLSLECTVEGTSNPNLYWYRQAAGRGLQLLFYSVGIGQISSEVPQNLSASRPQDRQFILSSKKLLLSDSGFYLCAWSRDGPSTDTQYFGPGTRLTVL.